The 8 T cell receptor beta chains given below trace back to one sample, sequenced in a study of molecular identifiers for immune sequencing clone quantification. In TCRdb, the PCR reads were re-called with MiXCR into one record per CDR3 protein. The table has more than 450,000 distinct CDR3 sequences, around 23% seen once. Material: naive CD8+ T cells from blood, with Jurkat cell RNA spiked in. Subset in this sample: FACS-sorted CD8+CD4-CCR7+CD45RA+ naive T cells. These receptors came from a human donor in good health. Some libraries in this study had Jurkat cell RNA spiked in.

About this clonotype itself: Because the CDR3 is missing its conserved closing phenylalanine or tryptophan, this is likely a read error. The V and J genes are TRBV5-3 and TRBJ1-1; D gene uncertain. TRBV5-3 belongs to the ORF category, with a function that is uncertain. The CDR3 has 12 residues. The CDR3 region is CASSLVRAEAFL. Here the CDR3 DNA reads TGTGCCAGCAGCTTGGTAAGGGCCGAAGCTTTCCTT.

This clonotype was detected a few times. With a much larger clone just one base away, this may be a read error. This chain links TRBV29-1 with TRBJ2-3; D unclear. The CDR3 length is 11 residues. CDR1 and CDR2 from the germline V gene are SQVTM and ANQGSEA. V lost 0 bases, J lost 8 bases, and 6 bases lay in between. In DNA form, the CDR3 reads TGCAGCGTTGAAGACGTGGGTACGCAGTATTTT. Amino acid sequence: CSVEDVGTQYF.

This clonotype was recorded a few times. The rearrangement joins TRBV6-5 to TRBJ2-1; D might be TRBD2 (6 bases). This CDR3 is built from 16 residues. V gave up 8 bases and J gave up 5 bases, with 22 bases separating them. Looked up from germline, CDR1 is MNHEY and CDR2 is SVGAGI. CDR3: CASGAAYGRPDNEQFF. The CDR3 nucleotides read TGTGCCAGCGGTGCGGCTTACGGGAGACCGGACAATGAGCAGTTCTTC.

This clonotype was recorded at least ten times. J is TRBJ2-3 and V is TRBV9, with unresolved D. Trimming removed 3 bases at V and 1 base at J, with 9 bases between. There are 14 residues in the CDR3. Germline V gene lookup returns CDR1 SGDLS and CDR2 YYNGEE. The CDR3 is CASSAEGRTDTQYF. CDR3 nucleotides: TGTGCCAGCAGCGCGGAAGGTCGCACAGATACGCAGTATTTT.

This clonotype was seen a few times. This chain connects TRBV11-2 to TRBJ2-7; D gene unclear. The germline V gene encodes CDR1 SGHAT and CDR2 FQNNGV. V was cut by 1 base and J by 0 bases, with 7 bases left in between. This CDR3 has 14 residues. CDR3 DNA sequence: TGTGCCAGCAGCTTAGTCCCGGACTCCTACGAGCAGTACTTC. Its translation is CASSLVPDSYEQYF.

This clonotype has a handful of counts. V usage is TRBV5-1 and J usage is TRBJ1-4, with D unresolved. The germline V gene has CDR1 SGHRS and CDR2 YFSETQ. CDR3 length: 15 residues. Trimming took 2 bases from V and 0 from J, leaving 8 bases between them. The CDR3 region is CASSFVSPTNEKLFF. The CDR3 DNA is TGCGCCAGCAGCTTTGTCAGCCCAACTAATGAAAAACTGTTTTTT.

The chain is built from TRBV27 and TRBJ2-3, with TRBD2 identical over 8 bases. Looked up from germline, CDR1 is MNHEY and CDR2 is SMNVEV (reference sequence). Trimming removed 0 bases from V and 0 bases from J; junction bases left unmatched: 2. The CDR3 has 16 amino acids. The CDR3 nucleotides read TGTGCCAGCAGTTTATCGTCTAGCGGGAGCACAGATACGCAGTATTTT. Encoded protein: CASSLSSSGSTDTQYF.

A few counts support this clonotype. The CDR3 reads CASSTSGGYLGELFF. The CDR3, as DNA: TGTGCCAGCAGTACTAGCGGGGGTTATCTCGGGGAGCTGTTTTTT. The chain couples TRBV12-3 or TRBV12-4 to TRBJ2-2; 11 positions match TRBD2. The CDR3 runs 15 residues. V lost 5 bases, J lost 7 bases, and 6 bases stayed unmatched.